This is a list of T cell receptor beta chains from one sample in a study of CD8 T cells in ankylosing spondylitis. From the 5' RACE reads, TCRdb called clonotypes with MiXCR, one entry per CDR3 protein. In the table there are about 250,000 distinct CDR3 sequences, roughly 32% of which are singletons. Sequencing was performed on blood, either unsorted or a sorted T cell fraction (not recorded which). The receptors derive from a male donor with ankylosing spondylitis or in good health (not recorded which). The CDR3 runs from the conserved cysteine through the conserved F or W. D genes are given only for firm matches. Part of the rows lack a size; the others show once, few, many or a class for expanded clones.

j_call: TRBJ1-1
clone_size: .
d_call: .
v_call: TRBV29-1
cdr3_aa: CSVLGLGDTEAFF
cdr3_nt: TGCAGCGTTTTGGGACTTGGGGACACTGAAGCTTTCTTT

j_call: TRBJ1-4
clone_size: .
d_call: .
v_call: TRBV5-5
cdr3_aa: CASSPSARGGNEKLFF
cdr3_nt: TGTGCCAGCAGCCCCAGCGCCCGGGGGGGTAATGAAAAACTGTTTTTT

j_call: TRBJ2-3
clone_size: .
d_call: .
v_call: TRBV6-1
cdr3_aa: CAPNGRYTDTQYF
cdr3_nt: TGTGCCCCAAACGGACGGTACACAGATACGCAGTATTTT

j_call: TRBJ2-7
clone_size: .
d_call: .
v_call: TRBV6-1
cdr3_aa: CASSPFGPSYEQYF
cdr3_nt: TGTGCCAGCAGTCCTTTTGGGCCCTCCTACGAGCAGTACTTC

j_call: TRBJ2-3
clone_size: .
d_call: TRBD1
v_call: TRBV12-3/TRBV12-4
cdr3_aa: CASRPNRGTDTQYF
cdr3_nt: TGTGCCAGCAGGCCCAACAGGGGAACAGATACGCAGTATTTT

j_call: TRBJ1-2
clone_size: few
d_call: .
v_call: TRBV15
cdr3_aa: CATSRTGQFYGYTF
cdr3_nt: TGTGCCACCAGCAGAACAGGACAGTTCTATGGCTACACCTTC

j_call: TRBJ1-1
clone_size: .
d_call: .
v_call: TRBV5-1
cdr3_aa: CASSLATMNTEAFF
cdr3_nt: TGCGCCAGCAGCTTAGCCACCATGAACACTGAAGCTTTCTTT

j_call: TRBJ2-7
clone_size: few
d_call: TRBD2
v_call: TRBV6-5
cdr3_aa: CASSWGGAYEQYF
cdr3_nt: TGTGCCAGCAGTTGGGGGGGGGCCTACGAGCAGTACTTC

j_call: TRBJ1-1
clone_size: .
d_call: TRBD1
v_call: TRBV5-1
cdr3_aa: CASSLLGGRTTEAFF
cdr3_nt: TGCGCCAGCAGCTTGCTAGGGGGCAGGACCACTGAAGCTTTCTTT

j_call: TRBJ2-2
clone_size: few
d_call: .
v_call: TRBV13
cdr3_aa: CASSPGHPDTGELFF
cdr3_nt: TGTGCCAGCAGCCCGGGACATCCGGACACCGGGGAGCTGTTTTTT

j_call: TRBJ1-2
clone_size: few
d_call: .
v_call: TRBV12-3/TRBV12-4
cdr3_aa: CASSSWDRNYGYTF
cdr3_nt: TGTGCCAGCAGTTCCTGGGACCGAAACTATGGCTACACCTTC

j_call: TRBJ1-1
clone_size: once
d_call: .
v_call: TRBV5-1
cdr3_aa: CASSLDPLVNTEAFF
cdr3_nt: TGCGCCAGCAGCTTGGACCCTTTAGTAAACACTGAAGCTTTCTTT

j_call: TRBJ1-5
clone_size: .
d_call: TRBD1
v_call: TRBV12-3/TRBV12-4
cdr3_aa: CASSSRDRGDQPQHF
cdr3_nt: TGTGCCAGCAGCTCCCGGGACAGGGGTGATCAGCCCCAGCATTTT

j_call: TRBJ2-1
clone_size: .
d_call: TRBD2
v_call: TRBV12-3/TRBV12-4
cdr3_aa: CASSLRLAAYNEQFF
cdr3_nt: TGTGCCAGCAGTTTAAGACTAGCGGCCTACAATGAGCAGTTCTTC

j_call: TRBJ1-5
clone_size: .
d_call: .
v_call: TRBV7-7
cdr3_aa: CARHHLGIAYSNQPQHF
cdr3_nt: TGTGCTAGGCACCACCTCGGGATAGCCTATAGCAATCAGCCCCAGCATTTT

j_call: TRBJ1-2
clone_size: .
d_call: TRBD1
v_call: TRBV29-1
cdr3_aa: CSGDSPNHYGYTF
cdr3_nt: TGCAGCGGGGACAGCCCAAACCACTATGGCTACACCTTC

j_call: TRBJ2-2
clone_size: .
d_call: TRBD2
v_call: TRBV7-2
cdr3_aa: CAVGLALTGELFF
cdr3_nt: TGTGCCGTCGGACTAGCGCTAACCGGGGAGCTGTTTTTT

j_call: TRBJ2-3
clone_size: .
d_call: .
v_call: TRBV28
cdr3_aa: CASRSAGPRDTQYF
cdr3_nt: TGTGCCAGCAGATCCGCCGGACCCAGGGATACGCAGTATTTT

j_call: TRBJ2-2
clone_size: .
d_call: .
v_call: TRBV5-1
cdr3_aa: CASRPNTGELFF
cdr3_nt: TGTGCCAGCCGCCCTAACACCGGGGAGCTGTTTTTT

j_call: TRBJ2-1
clone_size: .
d_call: .
v_call: TRBV28
cdr3_aa: CASTPGQGLAYNEQFF
cdr3_nt: TGTGCCAGCACCCCCGGGCAAGGACTGGCCTACAATGAGCAGTTCTTC

j_call: TRBJ1-5
clone_size: once
d_call: .
v_call: TRBV2
cdr3_aa: CASREYRAGNQPQHF
cdr3_nt: TGTGCCAGCAGAGAATACAGGGCTGGCAATCAGCCCCAGCATTTT

j_call: TRBJ2-1
clone_size: .
d_call: TRBD2
v_call: TRBV4-2
cdr3_aa: CASSQDGRGRPSDEQFF
cdr3_nt: TGTGCCAGCAGCCAAGACGGGCGGGGGAGACCTTCTGACGAGCAGTTCTTC

j_call: TRBJ2-2
clone_size: .
d_call: .
v_call: TRBV28
cdr3_aa: CASSLRWATSTGELFF
cdr3_nt: TGTGCCAGCAGTTTAAGATGGGCAACGTCCACCGGGGAGCTGTTTTTT

j_call: TRBJ2-7
clone_size: few
d_call: .
v_call: TRBV12-3/TRBV12-4
cdr3_aa: CASSLGNVYF
cdr3_nt: TGTGCCAGCAGTTTGGGGAATGTGTACTTC

j_call: TRBJ2-7
clone_size: .
d_call: TRBD1
v_call: TRBV18
cdr3_aa: CASSFSGQGGGEQYF
cdr3_nt: TGTGCCAGCTCTTTCTCGGGACAGGGAGGCGGCGAGCAGTACTTC

j_call: TRBJ2-2
clone_size: .
d_call: .
v_call: TRBV12-3/TRBV12-4
cdr3_aa: CASSLQGRELFF
cdr3_nt: TGTGCCAGCAGTTTACAGGGGAGGGAGCTGTTTTTT

j_call: TRBJ1-2
clone_size: .
d_call: TRBD1
v_call: TRBV3-1
cdr3_aa: CASRTGDYGYTF
cdr3_nt: TGTGCCAGCAGAACAGGGGACTATGGCTACACCTTC